This T cell receptor (beta chain) is drawn from a study of T-cell reconstitution after alpha-beta-depleted transplantation in children. Study results and limitations: Reportedly, alpha-beta T cells present about two months post-transplant originated from several hundred expanded clones of graft origin.

Unique molecular identifiers were incorporated when the TCRbeta library was constructed. TCRdb recomputed calls from the PCR reads with MiXCR, one row per CDR3 protein. Of 250,000 to 350,000 distinct CDR3 sequences in the sample, over 20% are singletons; the top ten hold approximately 9.9%. Remarks on this clonotype: Its cognate antigen is unknown.

The clonotype comes from a male patient aged 10-17 years who had a stem cell transplant for acute lymphoblastic leukemia, so the T cells may come from the graft donor. The sequencing used PBMCs, mostly from graft donor cells, collected 180 days after TCRalphabeta/CD19-depleted stem cell transplant.

The CDR3 region has the DNA TGCGCCAGCAGCTTGTACAGTGCCTACGAGCAGTACTTC. Translated, it gives CASSLYSAYEQYF. The V call is TRBV5-1, the J call TRBJ2-7; D is unclear. Germline CDR1 reads SGHRS; CDR2 reads YFSETQ. The CDR3 totals 13 residues. The V gene lost 1 base and the J gene lost 2 bases, with 7 bases spanning the gap.